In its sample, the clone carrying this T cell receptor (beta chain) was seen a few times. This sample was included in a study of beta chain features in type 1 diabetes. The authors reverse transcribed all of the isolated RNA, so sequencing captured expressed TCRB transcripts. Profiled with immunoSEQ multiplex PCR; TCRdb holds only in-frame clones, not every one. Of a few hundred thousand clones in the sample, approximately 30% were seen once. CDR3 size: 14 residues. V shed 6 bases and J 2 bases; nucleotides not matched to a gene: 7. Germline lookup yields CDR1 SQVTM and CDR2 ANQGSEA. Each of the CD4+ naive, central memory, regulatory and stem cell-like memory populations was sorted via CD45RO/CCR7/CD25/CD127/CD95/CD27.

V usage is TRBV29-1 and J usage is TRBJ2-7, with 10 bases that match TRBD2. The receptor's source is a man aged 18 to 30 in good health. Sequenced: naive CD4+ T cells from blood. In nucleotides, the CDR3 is TGCAGCGTCCAGGGACTAGCGTCTCCCTACGAGCAGTACTTC. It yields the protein CSVQGLASPYEQYF.